These 32 T cell receptor beta chains share one sample of origin, sequenced in a study of CD8+ T cells in alopecia areata. Documented treatment: oral pan-JAK inhibitor, 5-10 mg twice daily. Extracted from the samples, RNA was reverse transcribed into cDNA to serve as the sequencing template. This table comes from immunoSEQ multiplex PCR, and its TCRdb copy is limited to in-frame clones, with some not included. There are approximately 150,000 clones in the sample; approximately 52% occur only once, and 16% lies in the top ten. This material consisted of CD4+ T cells sorted from blood, taken at approximately week 56, from a patient treated with tofacitinib. Receptors were obtained from a human donor with alopecia areata.

The genes are TRBV5-6 and TRBJ2-5; D gene unclear. CDR1 is SGHDT and CDR2 is YYEEEE in the germline V gene. Trimming took off 6 bases at V and 7 bases at J, with 19 bases between the two ends. The CDR3 spans 14 residues. The CDR3: CASNLASTVGTQYF. CDR3 nucleotides: TGTGCCAGCAACCTGGCCTCCACCGTTGGGACCCAGTACTTC.

The J gene is TRBJ1-1, the V gene TRBV19, with no clear D. Germline CDR1 and CDR2: LNHDA and SQIVND (reference sequence). The CDR3 totals 13 residues. V dropped 5 bases and J dropped 6 bases, with 13 bases sitting between them. The CDR3 DNA sequence: TGTGCCAGTAGTTCGGGGATTGGCGCTGAAGCTTTCTTT. Amino acid sequence: CASSSGIGAEAFF.

The chain recombines TRBV6-5 with TRBJ2-7; 9 bases agree with TRBD1. From germline, CDR1 is MNHEY and CDR2 SVGAGI. This CDR3 has 15 amino acids. Germline trimming cut 2 bases from V and 5 bases from J; bases unmatched to any gene: 7. The CDR3 sequence: CASSYSGQGTHEQYF. In nucleotides, the CDR3 is TGTGCCAGCAGTTACAGCGGACAGGGGACCCACGAGCAGTACTTC.

The chain has TRBV30 and TRBJ1-2; D gene uncertain. V lost 3 bases and J lost 2, with 13 bases in between. Germline V gene data show CDR1 as GTSNPN and CDR2 as SVGIG (reference sequence). This CDR3 region has 14 residues. CDR3 in DNA: TGTGCCTGGAGCCGCCCCGGACGGAACTATGGCTACACCTTC. As protein: CAWSRPGRNYGYTF. The whole variable domain, filled in from reference TRBV30 and TRBJ1-2, reads SQTIHQWPATLVQPVGSPLSLECTVEGTSNPNLYWYRQAAGRGLQLLFYSVGIGQISSEVPQNLSASRPQDRQFILSSKKLLLSDSGFYLCAWSRPGRNYGYTFGSGTRLTVV.

The chain recombines TRBV5-4 with TRBJ2-5; TRBD2 aligns across 16 bases. The CDR3 is 17 amino acids. With 4 bases clipped from V and 5 bases from J, the junction kept 8 bases outside the gene matches. In germline, CDR1 is SGHNT, CDR2 YYREEE (reference sequence). CDR3 sequence reads: CASSPGLAGGPEETQYF. Here the CDR3 DNA reads TGTGCCAGCAGCCCGGGACTAGCGGGGGGGCCTGAGGAGACCCAGTACTTC.

This chain uses TRBV4-1 with TRBJ2-5; 8 bases are a match to TRBD2. CDR1 MGHRA and CDR2 YSYEKL come from the germline V gene. The J segment lost 3 bases and the V segment lost 0 bases, leaving 9 bases of the junction unmatched. The CDR3 is 17 amino acids. The CDR3 region is CASSQDPGRGGKETQYF. The CDR3 bases are TGCGCCAGCAGCCAAGATCCAGGACGGGGGGGAAAAGAGACCCAGTACTTC.

V gene TRBV7-9 combines with J gene TRBJ1-2, with D maybe TRBD1 (5 bases). CDR3 length equals 15 residues. With 5 bases removed from V and 4 bases from J, the gap between germline ends came to 17 bases. CDR1 is SEHNR and CDR2 is FQNEAQ in the germline V gene (reference sequence). The CDR3 reads CASSPRDSPPYGYTF. The CDR3 nucleotides are TGTGCCAGCAGCCCGAGGGACTCACCTCCCTATGGCTACACCTTC.

This chain links TRBV4-1 with TRBJ2-3, with D tentatively TRBD1 or TRBD2 (5 bases each). The V gene's germline CDR1 is MGHRA and CDR2 YSYEKL. There are 12 residues in the CDR3. V was pared by 8 bases and J by 6 bases, with 12 bases between. CDR3 in amino acids: CASGGPKDTQYF. CDR3 bases: TGCGCCAGCGGGGGTCCGAAGGATACGCAGTATTTT.

This clone was detected ten times or more. This chain joins TRBV2 and TRBJ2-7, with D perhaps TRBD2 (6 bases). The CDR3 covers 16 residues. V lost 6 bases to trimming and J lost 0 bases, with 18 bases between them. Germline lookup yields CDR1 SNHLY and CDR2 FYNNEI. The CDR3 spells CASRDRGVGSSYEQYF. As DNA, the CDR3 is TGTGCCAGCAGAGATCGCGGGGTCGGGAGCTCCTACGAGCAGTACTTC.

V gene TRBV29-1 combines with J gene TRBJ2-5; 10 bases agree with TRBD2. Germline CDR1 reads SQVTM; CDR2 reads ANQGSEA. The CDR3 contains 17 residues. V shed 3 bases and J 5 bases; nucleotides not matched to a gene: 15. Here the CDR3 DNA reads TGCAGCGTTGATCTCGTCAAGTTAGCGGGGGGTGCGGAGACCCAGTACTTC. It encodes CSVDLVKLAGGAETQYF.

Notes on this clone: Other DNA sequences in the sample encode the same CDR3. Here the CDR3 DNA reads TGTGCCAGCAGTGAACATGGGGGCTCCTACGAGCAGTACTTC. Translation: CASSEHGGSYEQYF. This chain uses TRBV2 with TRBJ2-7; either TRBD1 or TRBD2 may fit D (5 bases each). This CDR3 region has 14 residues. Germline CDR1 and CDR2: SNHLY and FYNNEI. Trimming removed 2 bases from V and 0 bases from J, with 8 bases in between. The variable domain in full, completed from reference TRBV2 and TRBJ2-7, reads EPEVTQTPSHQVTQMGQEVILRCVPISNHLYFYWYRQILGQKVEFLVSFYNNEISEKSEIFDDQFSVERPDGSNFTLKIRSTKLEDSAMYFCASSEHGGSYEQYFGPGTRLTVT.

The J gene is TRBJ2-7, the V gene TRBV25-1, with TRBD1 matching over 8 bases. Per germline, CDR1 MGHDK and CDR2 SYGVNS. The CDR3 runs 14 residues. V lost 6 bases to trimming and J lost 2 bases; unmatched junction nucleotides: 6. The CDR3, as DNA: TGTGCCAGCAGAAAACAGGGGGATACCTACGAGCAGTACTTC. This sequence encodes CASRKQGDTYEQYF.

This chain links TRBV7-2 with TRBJ2-7; 9 bases are shared with TRBD1. The CDR3 spans 12 residues. CDR1 SGHTA and CDR2 FQGNSA come from the germline V gene. V lost 2 bases, J lost 9 bases, and 2 bases stayed unmatched. Here the CDR3 reads CASSLRDRAQYF. The CDR3 region has the DNA TGTGCCAGCAGCTTACGGGACAGGGCGCAGTACTTC.

This clone came up once. CDR3 protein: CASSQDRGAGANVLTF. The DNA for the CDR3 is TGTGCCAGCAGCCAGGACAGGGGAGCTGGGGCCAACGTCCTGACTTTC. The chain links TRBV2 to TRBJ2-6; 9 bases are a match to TRBD1. V lost 6 bases to trimming and J lost 2 bases; unmatched junction nucleotides: 5. The CDR3 covers 16 residues. Germline CDR1 SNHLY, CDR2 FYNNEI.

J is TRBJ1-2 and V is TRBV30; a possible D gene is TRBD1 (6 bases). V dropped 1 base and J dropped 8 bases, with 14 bases sitting between them. From germline, CDR1 is GTSNPN and CDR2 SVGIG (reference sequence). The CDR3 extends over 13 amino acids. The CDR3 sequence: CAWSERGINGYTF. CDR3 nucleotide sequence: TGTGCCTGGAGTGAGAGGGGGATTAACGGCTACACCTTC.

The chain carries TRBV7-2 and TRBJ1-5, with D hard to call. Germline-derived CDR1 and CDR2 are SGHTA and FQGNSA. This CDR3 has 15 amino acids. Trimming cost V 4 bases and J 1 base, with 11 bases left between them. CDR3 sequence reads: CASSSVSQSNQPQHF. In DNA form, the CDR3 reads TGTGCCAGCAGCTCAGTTTCACAGAGCAATCAGCCCCAGCATTTT.

The chain employs TRBV2 and TRBJ1-1, with TRBD1 identical over 7 bases. This CDR3 has 13 residues. CDR1 is SNHLY, CDR2 FYNNEI, per germline. Unmatched junction bases numbered 8, after V lost 7 bases and J lost 6 bases. This CDR3 reads CASTFDRAAEAFF. CDR3 DNA: TGTGCCAGCACGTTTGACAGGGCGGCTGAAGCTTTCTTT.

The V and J genes are TRBV5-1 and TRBJ2-7, with TRBD1 matching over 11 bases. Germline V gene data show CDR1 as SGHRS and CDR2 as YFSETQ. The J segment lost 6 bases and the V segment lost 7 bases, leaving 6 bases of the junction unmatched. The CDR3 is 13 residues long. The CDR3 loop is CASAGQGDGEQYF. The CDR3 bases are TGCGCCAGCGCGGGACAGGGGGACGGCGAGCAGTACTTC.

This chain links TRBV4-1 with TRBJ1-2; 9 nucleotides match TRBD1. V was pared by 6 bases and J by 7 bases, with 9 bases of the junction left unmatched. The CDR3 is 14 residues long. CDR1 and CDR2 (germline): MGHRA, YSYEKL. CDR3 residues: CASRQQGAQGGYTF. CDR3 nucleotides: TGCGCCAGCAGGCAACAGGGGGCACAAGGTGGCTACACCTTC.

The V and J genes are TRBV6-5 and TRBJ2-5; D is perhaps TRBD2 (6 bases). The CDR3 consists of 12 residues. Germline CDR1 and CDR2: MNHEY and SVGAGI. The germline V and J ends were trimmed by 2 bases and 13 bases, with 14 bases remaining between them. CDR3 nucleotides: TGTGCCAGCAGTTACATTAGTGGGACTCCGTACTTC. Translation: CASSYISGTPYF.

Here the CDR3 reads CASASGGGSETQYF. The CDR3 DNA follows: TGTGCCAGTGCGTCAGGGGGAGGGTCAGAGACCCAGTACTTC. The chain uses TRBV27 and TRBJ2-5; the D call may be TRBD1 or TRBD2 (7 bases each). Germline V gives CDR1 MNHEY, CDR2 SMNVEV (reference sequence). This CDR3 contains 14 residues. V was cut by 9 bases and J by 4 bases, with 18 bases left in between.

The chain is built from TRBV15 and TRBJ1-2; D not certain. V lost 3 bases and J lost 6, with 14 bases in between. This CDR3 comprises 14 residues. The V gene's germline CDR1 is LNHNV and CDR2 YYDKDF (reference sequence). The CDR3 loop is CATSSQLGADGYTF. CDR3 nucleotide sequence: TGTGCCACCAGCAGTCAACTGGGAGCTGATGGCTACACCTTC.

The chain carries TRBV11-2 and TRBJ1-2, with D unclear. This CDR3 region has 11 residues. CDR1 is SGHAT, CDR2 FQNNGV, per germline. Trimming removed 3 bases at V and 9 bases at J, with 8 bases between. The CDR3 DNA reads TGTGCCAGCAGCTTCCGGGGAAGCTACACCTTC. It encodes CASSFRGSYTF.

A single count supports this clone. The rearrangement links TRBV27 to TRBJ1-2; 8 bases align to TRBD1. CDR3 size: 14 residues. After removal of 6 bases from V and 4 bases from J, the junction contained 7 bases not matched to a gene. The germline CDR1 and CDR2 sequences are MNHEY and SMNVEV (reference sequence). The CDR3 loop is CASSPRTGFYGYTF. CDR3 nucleotides: TGTGCCAGCAGCCCAAGGACAGGGTTCTATGGCTACACCTTC.

This clone has more than one count but fewer than ten. The chain has TRBV6-5 and TRBJ1-1; D is ambiguous. Germline CDR1 MNHEY, CDR2 SVGAGI. This CDR3 comprises 13 residues. Trimming took 6 bases from V and 0 from J, leaving 8 bases between them. CDR3 loop: CASSRDMNTEAFF. The DNA of the CDR3 is TGTGCCAGCAGCCGGGATATGAACACTGAAGCTTTCTTT.

In this sample, this clone turned up a few times. The J gene is TRBJ1-1, the V gene TRBV6-1; unclear D gene. The germline gives CDR1 MNHNS, CDR2 SASEGT. V lost 9 bases and J lost 1, with 9 bases in between. CDR3 size: 12 residues. CDR3 sequence: CASCERNTEAFF. In DNA, the CDR3 is TGTGCCAGTTGTGAACGGAACACTGAAGCTTTCTTT.

This sequence joins TRBV9 and TRBJ1-2; 7 positions agree with TRBD1. The CDR3 is 13 residues long. V dropped 6 bases and J dropped 8; count of bases not matched to a gene: 10. Germline loops: CDR1 SGDLS, CDR2 YYNGEE. CDR3 sequence: CASTATGRRGYTF. The DNA of the CDR3 is TGTGCCAGCACCGCGACAGGGCGCAGGGGCTACACCTTC. The whole variable domain, remainder taken from reference TRBV9 and TRBJ1-2, is DSGVTQTPKHLITATGQRVTLRCSPRSGDLSVYWYQQSLDQGLQFLIQYYNGEERAKGNILERFSAQQFPDLHSELNLSSLELGDSALYFCASTATGRRGYTFGSGTRLTVV.

In this sample, this clone turned up a few times. The rearrangement joins TRBV7-9 to TRBJ1-2; unclear D gene. V was cut by 3 bases and J by 8 bases, with 7 bases left in between. CDR3 length: 11 amino acids. Per the germline V gene, CDR1 is SEHNR and CDR2 is FQNEAQ (reference sequence). The CDR3 protein is CASSLEAGYTF. The CDR3, as DNA: TGTGCCAGCAGCTTGGAAGCCGGCTACACCTTC.

This clone was found a few times. V is TRBV10-3 and J is TRBJ1-5, with a weak D call TRBD1 (6 bases). Trimming pared 4 bases from V and 7 bases from J, leaving 11 bases between. The CDR3 sequence is 13 residues long. CDR1 and CDR2 (germline): ENHRY, SYGVKD. CDR3 DNA sequence: TGTGCCATCAGTGGTAAGGGGGAACAGCCCCAGCATTTT. Translating it yields CAISGKGEQPQHF.

The J gene is TRBJ2-3, the V gene TRBV10-3, with 9 bases lining up with TRBD1. CDR1 and CDR2 from the germline V gene are ENHRY and SYGVKD. The CDR3 is 13 amino acids. V shed 10 bases and J 1 base; nucleotides not matched to a gene: 3. The CDR3 protein is CATRDRGTDTQYF. In nucleotides, the CDR3 is TGTGCCACCCGGGACAGGGGCACAGATACGCAGTATTTT.

The chain is built from TRBV29-1 and TRBJ2-3; a possible D gene is TRBD1 (5 bases). Germline V gene lookup returns CDR1 SQVTM and CDR2 ANQGSEA. The V and J ends lost 4 bases and 9 bases respectively, with 17 bases between them. This CDR3 spans 13 amino acids. CDR3 DNA: TGCAGCGTTGCCCCGACGGGCAGGGCAACGCAGTATTTT. This gives the protein CSVAPTGRATQYF.

Only a few counts were recorded for this clone. The V gene is TRBV6-5, the J gene TRBJ1-5, with unresolved D. This CDR3 is built from 15 residues. Germline V gene lookup returns CDR1 MNHEY and CDR2 SVGAGI. Trimming cost V 0 bases and J 4 bases, with 10 bases left between them. CDR3 in amino acids: CASSYSGHPNQPQHF. The CDR3 DNA is TGTGCCAGCAGTTACTCTGGGCATCCAAATCAGCCCCAGCATTTT.